The T cell receptor (beta chain) described here comes from a study of T cells in Graves' hyperthyroidism and ophthalmopathy (dated by TCRdb to between 2018 and 2021). About the investigation overall: Peripheral blood was sampled at the time of initial diagnosis, prior to any treatment. The paper reports TCR Vbeta CDR3 sequencing of 130 to 150 peripheral blood samples: around 45 ophthalmopathy, roughly 80 hyperthyroidism and around 17 progressor patients. The roughly 100 discovery patients were randomly divided into training and test sets at a 7:3 ratio. An independent validation cohort of under 20 hyperthyroidism patients and 17 patients who later progressed to ophthalmopathy tested prospective prediction of ophthalmopathy. After sampling, hyperthyroidism patients received methimazole starting at 30 mg daily, and ophthalmopathy patients received high-dose intravenous methylprednisolone. In six Graves' hyperthyroidism patients, the study also compared T-cell repertoires from thyroid tissue with T-cell repertoires from blood. To identify distinguishing TCR V-J signatures, a discovery cohort of some 100 patients was used, comprising roughly 45 with Graves' ophthalmopathy and about 59 with stable Graves' hyperthyroidism. Overall results and qualifications from the work: Sample size was not statistically predetermined, and blinding of investigators to group allocation was not performed. Ophthalmopathy was separated from stable hyperthyroidism by a 13 V-J signature model, with over 85% sensitivity and roughly 84% specificity obtained in cross-validation and 80%/75% obtained in testing. In validation, the model predicted progression to ophthalmopathy a median of roughly 6.2 months before onset, with roughly 70% sensitivity and about 75% specificity. Most expanded thyroid clonotypes (frequency above 0.001) were also found in blood, which suggests that blood repertoires may mirror thyroid immune responses.

V is cut by 2 bases and J by 1 base, and the space between the germline ends is 12 bases. Including cysteine and phenylalanine, the CDR3 has 17 amino acids. Of the read, only the CDR3 DNA is kept; its 51 bases are in frame from base 1. The germline V gene (reference sequence) yields SEHNR for CDR1 and FQNEAQ for CDR2. In the ophthalmopathy patients, disease was moderately to severely active, with a Clinical Activity Score of 3 or more, a NOSPECS grade of 4 or more, and a duration of less than 3 months. The study excluded patients with uncontrolled infections, other autoimmune diseases, pregnancy or lactation. Clinical symptoms, serum thyroxine and TRAb, thyroid ultrasound, and orbital computed tomography formed the basis for the diagnoses. PBMCs were isolated from about 9 ml of fresh peripheral blood by Ficoll-Paque density gradient centrifugation. Trizol reagent was used to extract total RNA, and RNA quality was then checked on an Agilent 2100 Bioanalyzer.

About this clonotype: There is no known antigen for this receptor. The input lacks base qualities; no much larger clone sits a single base away.

TCR beta CDR3 regions were amplified from RNA transcripts. The TCR CDR3 was subjected to a first round of RT-PCR using the HTBI primer set and the Qiagen OneStep RT-PCR kit. The libraries were constructed in a second round of multiplex PCR and then size-selected and purified. The libraries were sequenced on an Illumina HiSeq2000 using paired-end 100 bp reads. The study's own analysis went as follows. SOAPnuke was used to process the raw data, removing reads that contained adapters or uncalled bases, had a mean Phred below 15, or lacked an exact match to the constant primer or identifier. High-quality paired reads were merged with COPE v1.2.5, and unique nucleotide sequences were defined as clonotypes. MiTCR v1.1 was used to align clonotypes to the IMGT TRBV, TRBD and TRBJ reference segments. The analysis included only V-J combinations with a frequency above 0.0001, which together covered 99.2% of the repertoires. A TCS score was defined as the ratio between F50 (clonal expansion) and ExV (chaos), using BLOSUM62-based TCRdist between CDR3 peptides within each V-J. Welch's t-statistics and random forest reduced 500 to 650 V-J features to roughly 13, which were used in a naive Bayes classifier (R e1071). TCRdb reprocessed the public reads (quality trimming at Q25 with fastp, clone calling with MiXCR) and kept in-frame beta chains. A single entry per CDR3 protein holds the most common genes and DNA from its merged rows. None of the V and J calls come from the authors' own analysis; TCRdb made them. Here the sample has 640,000 or so distinct CDR3 sequences; about 14% occur a single time. Less than 9% of the sample comes from the top ten.

The sample comprised blood. This TCR came from a woman aged 18-30 years with Graves' ophthalmopathy. The rearranged segments are TRBV7-9 and TRBJ2-6, with no D gene named confidently. The CDR3 region reads CASSLTWMPSGANVLTF. The nucleotide sequence reads as follows: TGTGCCAGCAGCTTAACCTGGATGCCTTCTGGGGCCAACGTCCTGACTTTC.